A single TCR beta chain is shown here with its context. The sample belongs to a study of blood T cell repertoires in COVID-19. About the research overall: Specimens from acute and convalescent COVID-19 originated in the United States, Italy and Spain. The analysed material was cDNA or gDNA that came from T cells, B-cell-depleted T cells, or PBMCs.

Data came from immunoSEQ multiplex PCR; TCRdb stores just in-frame clones and leaves some out. The table has a few hundred thousand clones, about 86% seen once. V was cut by 3 bases and J by 5 bases, with 7 bases left in between. The length of the CDR3 is 13 residues. Germline lookup yields CDR1 MNHNY and CDR2 SVGAGI (reference sequence). Those who participated ranged in age from roughly 18 to 90 years and resided in under 25 US areas. Input material: PBMCs or T cells enriched from blood (not recorded which). This receptor was identified in a woman aged 40-49 years with acute COVID-19. J is TRBJ2-2 and V is TRBV6-6; D call uncertain. The CDR3 bases are TGTGCCAGCAGTTATGAGGAAACCGGGGAGCTGTTTTTT. This codes for CASSYEETGELFF.